A single sample gave rise to the 10 T cell receptor beta chains below, sequenced in a study of blood T cells in healthy people across ages. Combining a sample-barcoded 5' primer with a J-beta primer mix, a second PCR ran for about 7 to 11 cycles. Each CDR3 protein gets one entry after TCRdb re-called the 5' RACE reads with MiXCR. The profile shows about 650,000 distinct CDR3 sequences, roughly 32% of them singletons. The specimen sequenced was blood. These receptors originate from a woman of 80 years or more in good health.

Worth noting for this clonotype: The junction does not match germline at one end; this may be a read error. The V call is TRBV12-3 or TRBV12-4, the J call TRBJ2-2, with 12 bases lining up with TRBD2. The CDR3 has 17 residues. The CDR3 here is CVSSLGLAGGWTGELFF. DNA of the CDR3: TGTGTCAGCAGTTTAGGGCTAGCGGGGGGGTGGACCGGGGAGCTGTTTTTT.

A word on this clonotype: With a much larger clone just one base away, this may be a read error. The chain couples TRBV20-1 to TRBJ2-7; a possible D gene is TRBD2 (6 bases). The J call may not be correct, given that the DNA end is closer to TRBJ2-4. The CDR3 extends over 15 amino acids. Germline loops: CDR1 DFQATT, CDR2 SNEGSKA (reference sequence). The CDR3 loop reads CSASDYRRVGDIQYF. CDR3 coding DNA: TGCAGTGCTAGTGACTACAGGAGGGTTGGGGACATTCAGTACTTC.

This clonotype was seen at least ten times. V usage is TRBV6-6 and J usage is TRBJ1-2; a weak D match, TRBD1 (5 bases). The germline gives CDR1 MNHNY, CDR2 SVGAGI (reference sequence). Trimming removed 4 bases at V and 10 bases at J, with 13 bases between. The CDR3 is made up of 12 amino acids. CDR3 sequence: CASSSITDNYTF. Written as DNA, the CDR3 is TGTGCCAGCAGTTCCATCACGGACAACTACACCTTC.

This clonotype was observed many times. This chain links TRBV7-3 with TRBJ2-1; TRBD2 agrees at 16 bases. CDR3 size: 16 residues. The V gene's germline CDR1 is SGHTA and CDR2 FQGTGA. V was clipped by 2 bases and J by 13 bases; unmatched bases: 8. CDR3 bases: TGTGCCAGCAGCTTATCCGGGACTAGCGGGGGGGAAGGCCAGTTCTTC. This sequence encodes CASSLSGTSGGEGQFF.

The table lists this clonotype with many counts. DNA of the CDR3: TGCGCCAGCAGCTCCATCCGGGACGGACGCACAGATACGCAGTATTTT. This gives the protein CASSSIRDGRTDTQYF. The chain has TRBV5-1 and TRBJ2-3; TRBD1 or TRBD2 may be the D gene (5 bases each). Between the trimmed V and J ends, which lost 3 bases and 1 base, there was a span of 15 bases. Germline V gene sequence: CDR1 SGHRS, CDR2 YFSETQ. CDR3 length equals 16 residues.

This clonotype showed up many times. The rearrangement joins TRBV6-6 to TRBJ2-5; no clear D gene. Per the germline V gene, CDR1 is MNHNY and CDR2 is SVGAGI (reference sequence). The V end was cut by 5 bases, the J end by 0 bases, with 13 bases between. The CDR3 has 15 amino acids. CDR3 residues: CASSLVLGYQETQYF. DNA for the CDR3: TGTGCCAGCAGTCTAGTACTGGGGTACCAAGAGACCCAGTACTTC.

This clonotype was seen at least ten times. The V gene is TRBV9, the J gene TRBJ1-2; possibly TRBD1 for D (5 bases). The ends were cut back, 4 bases at V and 0 bases at J, with 16 bases in the middle. This CDR3 region has 16 residues. Germline assignment: CDR1 SGDLS and CDR2 YYNGEE. The CDR3 protein is CASSFNWDGTNYGYTF. The CDR3 DNA sequence: TGTGCCAGCAGCTTCAACTGGGACGGAACTAACTATGGCTACACCTTC.

Details on this clonotype: This sequence may be a read error, since a much larger clone differs from it by one base. The chain is built from TRBV14 and TRBJ2-7; tentative D call: TRBD2 (8 bases). From germline, CDR1 is SGHDN and CDR2 FVKESK. CDR3 size: 15 residues. CDR3 sequence (DNA): TGTACCAGCAGCCAAGACTTCGGGAGGGGGCACGAGCAGTACTTC. The encoded protein is CTSSQDFGRGHEQYF.

The chain combines TRBV20-1 with TRBJ1-1, with 10 positions matching TRBD1. The V and J ends lost 7 bases and 3 bases, in that order; junction bases with no gene match: 11. The CDR3 is 15 amino acids. CDR1 is DFQATT, CDR2 SNEGSKA, per germline (reference sequence). CDR3 loop: CSVDTGTGEYTEAFF. The CDR3 coding sequence is TGCAGTGTAGATACCGGGACAGGGGAGTACACTGAAGCTTTCTTT.

The chain couples TRBV5-1 to TRBJ2-2, with no clear D. The length of the CDR3 is 13 residues. Between the trimmed V and J ends, which lost 6 bases and 2 bases, there was a span of 8 bases. CDR1 is SGHRS and CDR2 is YFSETQ in the germline V gene. The CDR3 loop reads CASKLPNTGELFF. CDR3 nucleotide sequence: TGCGCCAGCAAACTACCAAACACCGGGGAGCTGTTTTTT.